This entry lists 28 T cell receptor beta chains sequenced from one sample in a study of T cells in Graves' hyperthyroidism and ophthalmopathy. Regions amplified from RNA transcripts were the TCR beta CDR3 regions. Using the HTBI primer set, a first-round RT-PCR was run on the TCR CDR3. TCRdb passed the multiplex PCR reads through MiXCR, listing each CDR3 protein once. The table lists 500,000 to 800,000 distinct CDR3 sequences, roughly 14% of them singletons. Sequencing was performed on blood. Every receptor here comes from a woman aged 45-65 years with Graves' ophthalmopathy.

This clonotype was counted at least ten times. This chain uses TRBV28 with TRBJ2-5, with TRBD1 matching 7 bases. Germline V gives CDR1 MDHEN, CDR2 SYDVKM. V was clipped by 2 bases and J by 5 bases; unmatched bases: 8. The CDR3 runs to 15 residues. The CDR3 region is CASSLKWDRGETQYF. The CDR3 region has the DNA TGTGCCAGCAGTTTAAAGTGGGACAGAGGGGAGACCCAGTACTTC.

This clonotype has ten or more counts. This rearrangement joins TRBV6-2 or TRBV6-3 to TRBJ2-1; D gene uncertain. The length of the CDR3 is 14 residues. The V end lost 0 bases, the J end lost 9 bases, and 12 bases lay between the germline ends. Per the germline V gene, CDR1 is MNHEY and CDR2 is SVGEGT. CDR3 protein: CASSYSVELREQFF. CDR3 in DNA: TGTGCCAGCAGTTACTCGGTCGAATTACGTGAGCAGTTCTTC.

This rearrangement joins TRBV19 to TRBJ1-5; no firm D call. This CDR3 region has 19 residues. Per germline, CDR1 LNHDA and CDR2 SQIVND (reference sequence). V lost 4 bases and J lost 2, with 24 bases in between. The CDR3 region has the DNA TGTGCCAGTAGTACTGACCCAGGAGCTGATTTGATGCGCAATCAGCCCCAGCATTTT. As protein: CASSTDPGADLMRNQPQHF.

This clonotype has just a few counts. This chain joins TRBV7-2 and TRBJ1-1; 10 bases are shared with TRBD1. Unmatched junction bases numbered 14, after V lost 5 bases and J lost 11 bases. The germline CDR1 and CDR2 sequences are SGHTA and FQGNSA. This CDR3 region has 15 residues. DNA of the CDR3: TGTGCCAGCAGCACCCGGGACAGGGGCTCGTCAGGGGCTTTCTTT. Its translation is CASSTRDRGSSGAFF.

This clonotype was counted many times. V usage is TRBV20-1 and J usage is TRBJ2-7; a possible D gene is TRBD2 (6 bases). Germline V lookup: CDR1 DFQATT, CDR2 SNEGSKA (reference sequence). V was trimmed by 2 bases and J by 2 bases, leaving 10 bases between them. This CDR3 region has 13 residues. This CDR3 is CSARSGLTYEQYF. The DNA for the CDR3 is TGCAGTGCTAGATCTGGACTAACCTACGAGCAGTACTTC.

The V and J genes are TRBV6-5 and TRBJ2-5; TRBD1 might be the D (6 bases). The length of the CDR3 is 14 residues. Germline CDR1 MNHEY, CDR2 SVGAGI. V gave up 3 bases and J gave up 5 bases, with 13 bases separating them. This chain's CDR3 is CASSYLDRKETQYF. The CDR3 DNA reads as TGTGCCAGCAGTTATCTGGACAGAAAGGAGACCCAGTACTTC.

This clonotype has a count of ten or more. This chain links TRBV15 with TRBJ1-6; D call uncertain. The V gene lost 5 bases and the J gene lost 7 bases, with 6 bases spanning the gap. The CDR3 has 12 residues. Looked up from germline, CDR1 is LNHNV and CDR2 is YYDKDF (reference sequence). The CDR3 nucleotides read TGTGCCACCAGCCTCTACAATTCACCCCTCCACTTT. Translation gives CATSLYNSPLHF.

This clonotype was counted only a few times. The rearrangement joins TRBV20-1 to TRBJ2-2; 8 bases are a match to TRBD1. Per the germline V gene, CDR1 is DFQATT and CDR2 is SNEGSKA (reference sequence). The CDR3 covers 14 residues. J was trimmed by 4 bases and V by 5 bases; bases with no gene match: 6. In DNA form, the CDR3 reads TGCAGTGCTGCGCGGACAGGGAGCACCGGGGAGCTGTTTTTT. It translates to CSAARTGSTGELFF.

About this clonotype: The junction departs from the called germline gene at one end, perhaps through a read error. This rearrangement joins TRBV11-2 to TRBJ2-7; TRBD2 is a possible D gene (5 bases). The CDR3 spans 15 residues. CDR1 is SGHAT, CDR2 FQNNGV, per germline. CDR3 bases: TGTGCCAGCAGCCCGGCGGGCCGCAGCTCCCACGAGCAGTACTTC. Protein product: CASSPAGRSSHEQYF.

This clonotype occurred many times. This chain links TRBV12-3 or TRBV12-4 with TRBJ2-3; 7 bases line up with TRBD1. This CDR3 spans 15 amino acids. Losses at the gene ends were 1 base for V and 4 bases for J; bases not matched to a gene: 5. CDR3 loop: CASSLGTGRADTQYF. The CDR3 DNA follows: TGTGCCAGCAGTTTAGGGACAGGCAGGGCAGATACGCAGTATTTT.

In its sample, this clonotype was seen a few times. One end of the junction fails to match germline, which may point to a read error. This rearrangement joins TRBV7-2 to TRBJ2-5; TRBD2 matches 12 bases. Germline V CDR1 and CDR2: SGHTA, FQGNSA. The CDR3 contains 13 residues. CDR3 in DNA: TGTGCCAGCAGCCTAGCGGGAGGGATGACCCAGTACTTC. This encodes CASSLAGGMTQYF.

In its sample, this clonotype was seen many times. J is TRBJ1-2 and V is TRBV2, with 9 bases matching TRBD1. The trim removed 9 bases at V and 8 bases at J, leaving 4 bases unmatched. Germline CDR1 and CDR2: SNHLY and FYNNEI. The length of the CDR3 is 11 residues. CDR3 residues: CASGTGRGYTF. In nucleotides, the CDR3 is TGTGCCAGTGGGACAGGGCGCGGCTACACCTTC.

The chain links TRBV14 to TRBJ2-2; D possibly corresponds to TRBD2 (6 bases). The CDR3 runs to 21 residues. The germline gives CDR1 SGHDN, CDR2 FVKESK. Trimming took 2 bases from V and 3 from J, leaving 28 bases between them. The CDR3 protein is CASSQIKLGGMRTTYTGELFF. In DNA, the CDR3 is TGTGCCAGCAGCCAAATAAAACTAGGCGGGATGAGGACCACGTACACCGGGGAGCTGTTTTTT.

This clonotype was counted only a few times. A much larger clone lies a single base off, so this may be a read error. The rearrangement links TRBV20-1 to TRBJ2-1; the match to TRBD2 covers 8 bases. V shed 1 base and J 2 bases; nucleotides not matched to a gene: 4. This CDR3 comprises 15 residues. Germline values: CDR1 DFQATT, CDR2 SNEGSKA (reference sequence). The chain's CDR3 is CSARVLAEAYNEQFF. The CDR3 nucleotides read TGCAGTGCTAGAGTACTAGCGGAGGCCTACAATGAGCAGTTCTTC.

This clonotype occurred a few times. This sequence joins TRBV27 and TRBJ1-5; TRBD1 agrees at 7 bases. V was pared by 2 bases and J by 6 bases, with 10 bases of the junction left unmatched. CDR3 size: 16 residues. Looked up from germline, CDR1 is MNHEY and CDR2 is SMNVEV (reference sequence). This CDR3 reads CASSLRGTGVGQPQHF. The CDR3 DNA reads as TGTGCCAGCAGTTTAAGGGGAACAGGGGTTGGTCAGCCCCAGCATTTT.

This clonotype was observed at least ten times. The CDR3 protein is CASSMTGNYGYTF. Written as DNA, the CDR3 is TGTGCCAGCAGCATGACAGGGAACTATGGCTACACCTTC. V and J are TRBV3-1 and TRBJ1-2; the match to TRBD1 covers 7 bases. Unmatched junction bases numbered 2, after V lost 5 bases and J lost 2 bases. Germline CDR1 is LGHDT and CDR2 is YNNKEL (reference sequence). The CDR3 is 13 residues long.

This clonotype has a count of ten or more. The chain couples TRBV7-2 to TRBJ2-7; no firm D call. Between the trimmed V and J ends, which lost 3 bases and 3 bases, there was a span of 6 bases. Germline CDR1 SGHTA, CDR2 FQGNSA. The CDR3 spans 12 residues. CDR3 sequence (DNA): TGTGCCAGCAGCTTTGATCGCTACGAGCAGTACTTC. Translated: CASSFDRYEQYF.

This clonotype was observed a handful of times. CDR3 bases: TGTGCCAGCAGTTCAGGGGTCCAGCCCCAGCATTTT. Its translation: CASSSGVQPQHF. The chain recombines TRBV27 with TRBJ1-5, with D perhaps TRBD1 (6 bases). Germline V lookup: CDR1 MNHEY, CDR2 SMNVEV (reference sequence). V was pared by 4 bases and J by 7 bases, with 8 bases between. The CDR3 is made up of 12 amino acids.

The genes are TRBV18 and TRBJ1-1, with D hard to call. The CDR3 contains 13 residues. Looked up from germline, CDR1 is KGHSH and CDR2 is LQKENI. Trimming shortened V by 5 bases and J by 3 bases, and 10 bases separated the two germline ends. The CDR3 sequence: CASSEELDTEAFF. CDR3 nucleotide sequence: TGTGCCAGCTCAGAGGAGCTGGACACTGAAGCTTTCTTT.

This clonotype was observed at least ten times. The CDR3 DNA is TGCAGTGCTAGGGGTTGGACAGGGAATATCGACGAGCAGTACTTC. This translates into CSARGWTGNIDEQYF. This chain links TRBV20-1 with TRBJ2-7; 8 bases agree with TRBD1. This CDR3 has 15 residues. Trimming removed 3 bases from V and 5 bases from J; junction bases left unmatched: 12. The germline V gene has CDR1 DFQATT and CDR2 SNEGSKA (reference sequence).

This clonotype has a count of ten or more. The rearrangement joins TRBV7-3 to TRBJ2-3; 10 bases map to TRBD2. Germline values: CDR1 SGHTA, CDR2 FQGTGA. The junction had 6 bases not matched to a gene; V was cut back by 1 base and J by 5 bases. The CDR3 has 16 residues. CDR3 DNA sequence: TGTGCCAGCAGCTTAAGAAGCGGGAGGGTGGGAGATACGCAGTATTTT. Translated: CASSLRSGRVGDTQYF.

For the CDR3, the DNA is TGCGCCAGCAGCTACGACAGGGGCCAAGAGACCCAGTACTTC. It translates to CASSYDRGQETQYF. The chain couples TRBV5-1 to TRBJ2-5; 8 bases are a match to TRBD1. Germline V gene lookup returns CDR1 SGHRS and CDR2 YFSETQ. Losses at the gene ends were 3 bases for V and 1 base for J; bases not matched to a gene: 2. This CDR3 is built from 14 residues.

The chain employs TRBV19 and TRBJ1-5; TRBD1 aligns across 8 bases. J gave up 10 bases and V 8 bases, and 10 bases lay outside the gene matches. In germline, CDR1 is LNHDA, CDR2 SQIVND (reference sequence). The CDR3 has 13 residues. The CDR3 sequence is CASDDRGRQPQHF. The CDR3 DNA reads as TGTGCCAGTGATGACAGGGGAAGACAACCCCAGCATTTT.

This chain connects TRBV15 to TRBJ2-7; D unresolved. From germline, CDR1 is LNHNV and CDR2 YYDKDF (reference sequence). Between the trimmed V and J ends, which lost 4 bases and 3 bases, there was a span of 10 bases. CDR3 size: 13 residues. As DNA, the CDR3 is TGTGCCACCAGCAATATACACTACTACGAGCAGTACTTC. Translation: CATSNIHYYEQYF. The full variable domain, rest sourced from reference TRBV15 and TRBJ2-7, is DAMVIQNPRYQVTQFGKPVTLSCSQTLNHNVMYWYQQKSSQAPKLLFHYYDKDFNNEADTPDNFQSRRPNTSFCFLDIRSPGLGDTAMYLCATSNIHYYEQYFGPGTRLTVT.

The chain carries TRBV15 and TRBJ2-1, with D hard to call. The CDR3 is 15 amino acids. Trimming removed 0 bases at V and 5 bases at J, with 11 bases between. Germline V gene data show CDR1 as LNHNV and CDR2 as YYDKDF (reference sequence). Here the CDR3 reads CATSRDLGFNNEQFF. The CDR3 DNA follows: TGTGCCACCAGCAGAGATTTGGGGTTTAACAATGAGCAGTTCTTC.

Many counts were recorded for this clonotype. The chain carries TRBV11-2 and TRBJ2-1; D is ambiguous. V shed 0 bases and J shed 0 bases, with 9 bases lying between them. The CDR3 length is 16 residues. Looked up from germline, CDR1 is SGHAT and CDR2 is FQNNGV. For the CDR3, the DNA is TGTGCCAGCAGCTTAGATTGGCGGAACTCCTACAATGAGCAGTTCTTC. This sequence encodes CASSLDWRNSYNEQFF.

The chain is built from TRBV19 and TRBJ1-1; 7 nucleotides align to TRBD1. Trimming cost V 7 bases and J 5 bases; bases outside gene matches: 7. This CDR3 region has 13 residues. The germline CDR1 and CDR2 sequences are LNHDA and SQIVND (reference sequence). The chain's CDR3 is CASNPTGRTEAFF. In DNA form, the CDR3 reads TGTGCCAGTAATCCGACAGGGAGGACTGAAGCTTTCTTT.

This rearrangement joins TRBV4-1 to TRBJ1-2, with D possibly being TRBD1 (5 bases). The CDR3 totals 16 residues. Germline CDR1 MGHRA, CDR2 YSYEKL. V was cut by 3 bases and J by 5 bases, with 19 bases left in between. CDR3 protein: CASSHGGGQAFYGYTF. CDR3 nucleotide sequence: TGCGCCAGCAGCCACGGGGGAGGCCAGGCTTTTTATGGCTACACCTTC.